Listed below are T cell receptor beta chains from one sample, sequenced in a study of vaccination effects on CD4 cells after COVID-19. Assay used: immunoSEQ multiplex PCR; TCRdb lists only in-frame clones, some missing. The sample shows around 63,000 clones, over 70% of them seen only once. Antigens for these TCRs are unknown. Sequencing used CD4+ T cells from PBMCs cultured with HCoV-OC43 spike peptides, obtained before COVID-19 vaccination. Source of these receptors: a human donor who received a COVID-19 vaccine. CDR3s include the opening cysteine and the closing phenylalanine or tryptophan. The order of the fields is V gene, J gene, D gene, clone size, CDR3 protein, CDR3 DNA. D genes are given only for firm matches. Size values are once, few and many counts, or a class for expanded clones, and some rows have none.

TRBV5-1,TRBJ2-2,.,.,CASNREQGIYGELFF,TGCGCCAGCAATCGAGAGCAGGGAATTTACGGGGAGCTGTTTTTT
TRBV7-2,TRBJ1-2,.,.,CASSLEFGANYGYTF,TGTGCCAGCAGCTTAGAGTTCGGAGCTAACTATGGCTACACCTTC
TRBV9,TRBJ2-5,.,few,CASSVEGGRALTQYF,TGTGCCAGCAGCGTAGAGGGGGGAAGGGCTCTGACCCAGTACTTC
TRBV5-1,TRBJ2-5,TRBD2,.,CASSPGAGGEETQYF,TGCGCCAGCAGCCCAGGGGCGGGGGGGGAAGAGACCCAGTACTTC
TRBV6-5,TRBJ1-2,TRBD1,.,CASSYLADRRSGYTF,TGTGCCAGCAGTTATCTCGCGGACAGGAGGTCAGGCTACACCTTC
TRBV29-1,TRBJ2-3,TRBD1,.,CSVRQGWIDTQYF,TGCAGCGTTCGACAGGGGTGGATAGATACGCAGTATTTT
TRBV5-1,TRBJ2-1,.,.,CASSLPGDEQFF,TGCGCCAGCAGCTTACCGGGGGATGAGCAGTTCTTC
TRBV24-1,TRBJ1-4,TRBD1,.,CATSERGQPNEKLFF,TGTGCCACCAGTGAACGGGGACAGCCTAATGAAAAACTGTTTTTT
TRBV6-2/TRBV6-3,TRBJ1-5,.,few,CASSYPMGTENQPQHF,TGTGCCAGCAGTTACCCGATGGGGACGGAGAATCAGCCCCAGCATTTT
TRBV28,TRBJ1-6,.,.,CASTSGLRSPLHF,TGTGCCAGCACTTCGGGGTTGCGTTCACCCCTCCACTTT
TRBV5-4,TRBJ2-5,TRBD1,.,CASSSRQGASQTQYF,TGTGCCAGCAGCTCCCGACAGGGGGCGAGTCAGACCCAGTACTTC
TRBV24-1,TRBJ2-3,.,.,CATSVTSTSTDTQYF,TGTGCCACCAGTGTAACTAGCACTAGCACAGATACGCAGTATTTT
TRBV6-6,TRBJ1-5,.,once,CASSYSSGGGGQPQHF,TGTGCCAGCAGTTACTCGTCTGGGGGCGGGGGTCAGCCCCAGCATTTT
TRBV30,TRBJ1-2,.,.,CAWSQSTGNGYTF,TGTGCCTGGAGTCAAAGTACAGGGAATGGCTACACCTTC
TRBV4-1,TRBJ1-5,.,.,CASREDLGNQPQHF,TGCGCCAGCAGGGAAGATCTGGGCAATCAGCCCCAGCATTTT
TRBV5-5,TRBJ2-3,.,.,CASSLITGITDTQYF,TGTGCCAGCAGCTTAATAACAGGGATTACAGATACGCAGTATTTT
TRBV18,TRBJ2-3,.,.,CASSMGAAGSSSDTQYF,TGTGCCAGCTCCATGGGGGCGGCGGGGAGTTCGTCAGATACGCAGTATTTT
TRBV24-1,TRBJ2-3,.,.,CATSGSTRTDTQYF,TGTGCCACCAGTGGTTCCACCCGCACAGATACGCAGTATTTT
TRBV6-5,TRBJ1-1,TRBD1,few,CASNNRGNTEAFF,TGTGCCAGCAATAACAGGGGCAACACTGAAGCTTTCTTT
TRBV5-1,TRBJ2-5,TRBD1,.,CASSLRGHRQETQYF,TGCGCCAGCAGCTTGAGGGGGCATCGGCAAGAGACCCAGTACTTC
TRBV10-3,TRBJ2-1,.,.,CAIRDGPYNEQFF,TGTGCCATCCGTGACGGACCCTACAATGAGCAGTTCTTC
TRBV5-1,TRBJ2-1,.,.,CASKLVASSYNEQFF,TGCGCCAGCAAGCTGGTAGCGAGCTCCTACAATGAGCAGTTCTTC
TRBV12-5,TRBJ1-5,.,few,CASGREGSQPQHF,TGTGCTAGTGGCAGGGAAGGGAGTCAGCCCCAGCATTTT
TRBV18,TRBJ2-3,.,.,CASSPQDRTDTQYF,TGTGCCAGCTCACCACAGGACCGCACAGATACGCAGTATTTT
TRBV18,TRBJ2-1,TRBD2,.,CASSPLAGKQFF,TGTGCCAGCTCACCATTAGCGGGGAAGCAGTTCTTC
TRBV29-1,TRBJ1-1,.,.,CSVEDRGGTEAFF,TGCAGCGTTGAAGACAGGGGAGGGACTGAAGCTTTCTTT
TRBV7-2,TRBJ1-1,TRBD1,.,CASSRTGGTEAFF,TGTGCCAGCAGCCGAACAGGGGGGACTGAAGCTTTCTTT
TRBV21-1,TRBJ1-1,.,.,CASSNSQGLAEAFF,TGTGCCAGCAGCAATTCACAAGGCCTGGCTGAAGCTTTCTTT
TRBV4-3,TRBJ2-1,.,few,CASSLPGLGNEQFF,TGCGCCAGCAGCCTACCGGGACTCGGAAATGAGCAGTTCTTC
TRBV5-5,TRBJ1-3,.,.,CASSFGGAMGGNTIYF,TGTGCCAGCAGCTTCGGCGGGGCCATGGGCGGGAACACCATATATTTT
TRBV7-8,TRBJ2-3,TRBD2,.,CASSMIGTSLVDTQYF,TGTGCCAGCAGCATGATAGGGACTAGCCTGGTAGATACGCAGTATTTT
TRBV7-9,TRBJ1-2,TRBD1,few,CASSAGTGMGLGGYTF,TGTGCCAGCAGCGCCGGGACAGGGATGGGCCTTGGTGGCTACACCTTC
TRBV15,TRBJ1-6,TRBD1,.,CATSRRSSGTGGSPLHF,TGTGCCACCAGCAGACGCTCCTCAGGGACAGGAGGGTCACCCCTCCACTTT
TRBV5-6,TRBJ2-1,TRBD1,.,CASSLRVGQGDYNEQFF,TGTGCCAGCAGCTTGAGAGTGGGACAGGGGGACTACAATGAGCAGTTCTTC
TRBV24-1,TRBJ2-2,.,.,CATSDVQGSNTGELFF,TGTGCCACCAGTGACGTACAGGGATCGAACACCGGGGAGCTGTTTTTT
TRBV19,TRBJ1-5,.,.,CASSIEFSNQPQHF,TGTGCCAGTAGTATAGAGTTTAGCAATCAGCCCCAGCATTTT
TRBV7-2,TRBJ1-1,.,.,CASSLAVGGEAFF,TGTGCCAGCAGCTTAGCGGTCGGGGGTGAAGCTTTCTTT
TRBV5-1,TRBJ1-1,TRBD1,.,CASSPGQGWRSEAFF,TGCGCCAGCAGCCCGGGACAGGGTTGGCGGTCCGAAGCTTTCTTT
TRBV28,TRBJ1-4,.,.,CASSTGQFEKLFF,TGTGCCAGCAGTACCGGACAGTTTGAAAAACTGTTTTTT
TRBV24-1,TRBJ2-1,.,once,CATSDFAYNEQFF,TGTGCCACCAGTGATTTTGCGTACAATGAGCAGTTCTTC